This TCR beta chain emerged from a study of T cells in Graves' hyperthyroidism and ophthalmopathy. General study points: Ophthalmopathy and stable hyperthyroidism were separated by a 13 V-J model.

Amplification yielded TCR beta CDR3 regions, with RNA transcripts as the source. Using the HTBI primer set, a first-round RT-PCR was run on the TCR CDR3. TCRdb passed the multiplex PCR reads through MiXCR, listing each CDR3 protein once. The profile shows about 640,000 distinct CDR3 sequences, about 20% of them singletons. CDR3 size: 15 residues. The germline V gene encodes CDR1 MDHEN and CDR2 SYDVKM. V was clipped by 6 bases and J by 3 bases; unmatched bases: 11. This clonotype was found many times. Its specificity is unknown. Any patient presenting with uncontrolled infection, other autoimmune disease, pregnancy or lactation was left out. The source of the PBMCs was 8.5 to 10 ml of fresh peripheral blood.

The sample comprised blood. The source is a man aged 30 to 45 with Graves' ophthalmopathy. The chain uses TRBV28 and TRBJ2-7, with TRBD2 matching 7 bases. CDR3 residues: CASSLSGTFLYEQYF. The CDR3 DNA reads as TGTGCCAGCAGCCTAAGCGGGACTTTTCTCTACGAGCAGTACTTC.